These 27 T cell receptor beta chains were sequenced from one sample in a study of response to subunit inactivated influenza vaccine. In TCRdb, the RT-PCR reads were re-called with MiXCR into one record per CDR3 protein. Of around 650,000 distinct CDR3 sequences in the sample, around 16% were seen once. Sequencing used PBMCs from blood, obtained less than 13 days after vaccination. These receptors were taken from a man aged 45-65 years who received an inactivated influenza vaccine.

This chain uses TRBV20-1 with TRBJ1-1; perhaps TRBD1 as D (5 bases). This CDR3 is 12 amino acids long. Germline V gene sequence: CDR1 DFQATT, CDR2 SNEGSKA (reference sequence). The V end lost 7 bases, the J end lost 2 bases, and 11 bases lay between the germline ends. The CDR3 reads CSGRGTNTEAFF. The DNA for the CDR3 is TGCAGTGGACGGGGCACCAACACTGAAGCTTTCTTT.

This clonotype was observed a few times. The chain's CDR3 is CSAWDSMNTEAFF. The CDR3 DNA reads TGCAGTGCTTGGGACAGCATGAACACTGAAGCTTTCTTT. The chain employs TRBV20-1 and TRBJ1-1; 7 bases map to TRBD1. Germline loops: CDR1 DFQATT, CDR2 SNEGSKA (reference sequence). V lost 5 bases, J lost 0 bases, and 3 bases stayed unmatched. The CDR3 has 13 residues.

This clonotype was found once. The chain links TRBV5-1 to TRBJ2-3, with D maybe TRBD2 (6 bases). The CDR3 is made up of 14 amino acids. V was shortened by 7 bases and J by 3 bases, with 15 bases between the two germline ends. In germline, CDR1 is SGHRS, CDR2 YFSETQ. CDR3 amino acids: CASLRGGSTDTQYF. The CDR3 DNA reads TGCGCCAGCTTAAGGGGAGGTTCTACAGATACGCAGTATTTT.

This clonotype came up a few times. The chain couples TRBV6-5 to TRBJ2-1; 7 nucleotides agree with TRBD2. V lost 0 bases, J lost 8 bases, and 4 bases stayed unmatched. There are 14 residues in the CDR3. In germline, CDR1 is MNHEY, CDR2 SVGAGI. The CDR3 DNA follows: TGTGCCAGCAGTTACTCCGGGAGCGGGGATGAGCAGTTCTTC. Protein product: CASSYSGSGDEQFF.

This clonotype was observed a handful of times. The chain recombines TRBV5-1 with TRBJ2-2; D is tentatively TRBD1 or TRBD2 (5 bases each). The CDR3 runs 14 residues. The germline V and J ends were trimmed by 3 bases and 6 bases, with 12 bases remaining between them. Germline values: CDR1 SGHRS, CDR2 YFSETQ. In DNA form, the CDR3 reads TGCGCCAGCAGCTCAGGGAGTCCCCCCGGGGAGCTGTTTTTT. Translating gives CASSSGSPPGELFF.

The rearrangement joins TRBV5-1 to TRBJ2-6, with a weak D call TRBD2 (5 bases). CDR1 and CDR2 (germline): SGHRS, YFSETQ. V was pared by 5 bases and J by 0 bases, with 9 bases between. The CDR3 extends over 15 amino acids. The CDR3 sequence is CASRITSSGANVLTF. The CDR3 bases are TGCGCCAGCAGGATCACTAGCTCTGGGGCCAACGTCCTGACTTTC.

This clonotype was counted between two and nine times. This chain links TRBV4-2 with TRBJ2-5; TRBD2 is a possible D gene (7 bases). The germline V gene encodes CDR1 LGHNA and CDR2 YNFKEQ. V gave up 0 bases and J gave up 4 bases, with 15 bases separating them. The CDR3 consists of 16 residues. In DNA, the CDR3 is TGTGCCAGCAGCCAAGACCGTGGGGGGGGCGGAGAGACCCAGTACTTC. This codes for CASSQDRGGGGETQYF.

This clonotype has only a few counts. The chain joins TRBV7-8 to TRBJ1-6; 9 bases agree with TRBD1. Germline V lookup: CDR1 SGHVS, CDR2 FQNEAQ. This CDR3 is 16 amino acids long. V gave up 1 base and J gave up 2 bases; unmatched junction bases: 0. This CDR3 reads CASSLGDRAYNSPLHF. CDR3 coding DNA: TGTGCCAGCAGCTTAGGGGACAGGGCCTATAATTCACCCCTCCACTTT.

The V call is TRBV20-1, the J call TRBJ2-3; 12 bases align to TRBD2. Trimming cost V 6 bases and J 5 bases; bases outside gene matches: 9. In germline, CDR1 is DFQATT, CDR2 SNEGSKA (reference sequence). This CDR3 comprises 15 residues. The CDR3 spells CSASTSGRSVDTQYF. In nucleotides, the CDR3 is TGCAGTGCCTCTACTAGCGGGAGGTCGGTAGATACGCAGTATTTT.

There are a few counts of this clonotype. V gene TRBV6-4 combines with J gene TRBJ2-7, with a tentative D call TRBD2 (6 bases). Germline CDR1 and CDR2: MRHNA and SNTAGT. CDR3 length: 15 residues. With 0 bases removed from V and 1 base from J, the gap between germline ends came to 10 bases. The CDR3 protein is CASSDSGRRSYEQYF. DNA of the CDR3: TGTGCCAGCAGTGACTCTGGGAGGAGGTCCTACGAGCAGTACTTC.

The chain joins TRBV7-3 to TRBJ2-2; D not resolved. The V gene's germline CDR1 is SGHTA and CDR2 FQGTGA. The germline V and J ends were trimmed by 5 bases and 6 bases, with 10 bases remaining between them. The CDR3 sequence is 13 residues long. The CDR3 nucleotides read TGTGCCAGCAGCCCTGTAGGTTCCGGGGAGCTGTTTTTT. Protein product: CASSPVGSGELFF. Using reference TRBV7-3 and TRBJ2-2 for the parts outside the CDR3, the full variable domain is GAGVSQTPSNKVTEKGKYVELRCDPISGHTALYWYRQSLGQGPEFLIYFQGTGAADDSGLPNDRFFAVRPEGSVSTLKIQRTERGDSAVYLCASSPVGSGELFFGEGSRLTVL.

At least ten counts were recorded for this clonotype. The CDR3 sequence is CSVGSRRGTQYF. The CDR3 DNA reads as TGCAGCGTTGGGAGCAGGAGGGGGACCCAGTACTTC. J is TRBJ2-5 and V is TRBV29-1; tentative D call: TRBD2 (6 bases). Looked up from germline, CDR1 is SQVTM and CDR2 is ANQGSEA. Trimming removed 4 bases from V and 7 bases from J, with 13 bases in between. This CDR3 is built from 12 residues.

This sequence joins TRBV15 and TRBJ2-1, with no clear D. The V gene's germline CDR1 is LNHNV and CDR2 YYDKDF (reference sequence). With 0 bases removed from V and 4 bases from J, the gap between germline ends came to 13 bases. This CDR3 region has 16 residues. CDR3 amino acids: CATSRDFLGRYNEQFF. CDR3 nucleotide sequence: TGTGCCACCAGCAGAGATTTTTTGGGCAGATACAATGAGCAGTTCTTC.

This chain uses TRBV28 with TRBJ2-1; TRBD2 agrees at 10 bases. With 7 bases clipped from V and 5 bases from J, the junction kept 11 bases outside the gene matches. Germline loops: CDR1 MDHEN, CDR2 SYDVKM. This CDR3 has 16 amino acids. The CDR3 reads CASTSLPGLANNEQFF. In nucleotides, the CDR3 is TGTGCCAGCACCTCCCTCCCGGGACTAGCGAACAATGAGCAGTTCTTC.

A few counts support this clonotype. The chain recombines TRBV20-1 with TRBJ2-2; D not certain. The germline gives CDR1 DFQATT, CDR2 SNEGSKA (reference sequence). Trimming shortened V by 6 bases and J by 3 bases, and 17 bases separated the two germline ends. This CDR3 is 15 amino acids long. This chain's CDR3 is CSAPRLDTHTGELFF. In DNA, the CDR3 is TGCAGTGCCCCCAGACTCGACACCCACACCGGGGAGCTGTTTTTT.

This clonotype was detected a few times. The rearrangement links TRBV5-4 to TRBJ2-7; TRBD1 matches at 8 bases. Losses at the gene ends were 0 bases for V and 6 bases for J; bases not matched to a gene: 20. This CDR3 is built from 19 residues. Germline-derived CDR1 and CDR2 are SGHNT and YYREEE (reference sequence). As DNA, the CDR3 is TGTGCCAGCAGCTTGGCAAAGGGGTTCCTCGCGGACAGGGCTGGCGAGCAGTACTTC. This codes for CASSLAKGFLADRAGEQYF.

This clonotype was seen a handful of times. The chain combines TRBV6-2 or TRBV6-3 with TRBJ2-2, with D perhaps matching TRBD1 (6 bases). This CDR3 region has 17 residues. CDR1 is MNHEY, CDR2 SVGEGT, per germline. The V gene lost 2 bases and the J gene lost 5 bases, with 18 bases spanning the gap. The chain's CDR3 is CASSYKIRGFWTGELFF. The CDR3 nucleotides read TGTGCCAGCAGTTACAAGATCAGGGGTTTTTGGACCGGGGAGCTGTTTTTT.

This clonotype showed up just a few times. The chain employs TRBV11-3 and TRBJ2-2, with 7 bases fitting TRBD1. The CDR3 contains 14 residues. J was trimmed by 8 bases and V by 4 bases; bases with no gene match: 7. Germline lookup yields CDR1 SGHNT and CDR2 YENEEA. CDR3 sequence: CASSSHRGAGELFF. The CDR3 nucleotides read TGTGCCAGCAGCTCCCACAGGGGTGCGGGGGAGCTGTTTTTT. Filled out from reference TRBV11-3 and TRBJ2-2, the complete variable domain reads EAGVVQSPRYKIIEKKQPVAFWCNPISGHNTLYWYLQNLGQGPELLIRYENEEAVDDSQLPKDRFSAERLKGVDSTLKIQPAELGDSAVYLCASSSHRGAGELFFGEGSRLTVL.

The rearrangement joins TRBV5-1 to TRBJ2-7; D may be TRBD1 or TRBD2 (5 bases each). Germline CDR1 reads SGHRS; CDR2 reads YFSETQ. The CDR3 is made up of 14 amino acids. The V and J ends lost 2 bases and 3 bases respectively, with 12 bases between them. CDR3 in DNA: TGCGCCAGCAGCTTAATGGGGGTCGGCTACGAGCAGTACTTC. As protein: CASSLMGVGYEQYF.

This chain links TRBV10-3 with TRBJ1-5, with D possibly being TRBD1 (5 bases). The V end lost 4 bases, the J end lost 4 bases, and 8 bases lay between the germline ends. The CDR3 covers 13 residues. CDR1 is ENHRY, CDR2 SYGVKD, per germline. CDR3 region: CAISVAGNQPQHF. DNA of the CDR3: TGTGCCATCAGTGTGGCAGGGAATCAGCCCCAGCATTTT.

CDR3 DNA sequence: TGTGCCAGCAGCTTATTCGGCAGGCTCTACGAGCAGTACTTC. Protein: CASSLFGRLYEQYF. J is TRBJ2-7 and V is TRBV7-2; no definite D call. The germline gives CDR1 SGHTA, CDR2 FQGNSA. This CDR3 has 14 amino acids. The V end lost 2 bases, the J end lost 3 bases, and 11 bases lay between the germline ends.

This clonotype was counted only a few times. This sequence joins TRBV12-3 or TRBV12-4 and TRBJ2-1; 11 bases align to TRBD2. The ends lost 4 bases at V and 0 bases at J; junction bases unmatched: 11. This CDR3 contains 19 residues. This CDR3 reads CASSYGLAGGRSSYNEQFF. In nucleotides, the CDR3 is TGTGCCAGCAGTTACGGGCTAGCGGGGGGAAGGAGCTCCTACAATGAGCAGTTCTTC.

The V and J genes are TRBV7-9 and TRBJ1-3; D is possibly TRBD1 (5 bases). CDR3 length: 15 amino acids. V lost 5 bases and J 6 bases, leaving 17 bases between the germline ends. Germline V gene lookup returns CDR1 SEHNR and CDR2 FQNEAQ (reference sequence). DNA of the CDR3: TGTGCCAGCAGCCCCCGAGGCCAGGGATTAAACACCATATATTTT. This codes for CASSPRGQGLNTIYF.

This clonotype occurred a few times. This rearrangement joins TRBV4-3 to TRBJ2-2; 8 bases fit TRBD1. Germline CDR1 and CDR2: LGHNA and YSLEER. The V and J ends lost 0 bases and 5 bases, in that order; junction bases with no gene match: 8. This CDR3 has 17 residues. CDR3 sequence reads: CASSQEVADRVTGELFF. CDR3 sequence (DNA): TGCGCCAGCAGCCAAGAGGTGGCGGACAGGGTAACCGGGGAGCTGTTTTTT.

The chain employs TRBV5-1 and TRBJ2-2; 10 nucleotides line up with TRBD1. The CDR3 has 15 amino acids. With V trimmed by 4 bases and J by 5 bases, 5 bases remained unmatched. Per the germline V gene, CDR1 is SGHRS and CDR2 is YFSETQ. CDR3 in DNA: TGCGCCAGCAGCCAAAGGACAGGGGGTACCGGGGAGCTGTTTTTT. Translation gives CASSQRTGGTGELFF.

This sequence joins TRBV20-1 and TRBJ2-7; the match to TRBD1 covers 8 bases. The V and J ends lost 1 base and 3 bases, in that order; junction bases with no gene match: 5. Germline V CDR1 and CDR2: DFQATT, SNEGSKA (reference sequence). This CDR3 spans 14 amino acids. In DNA, the CDR3 is TGCAGTGCTAGAGTCCGGACAGGGAACTACGAGCAGTACTTC. It encodes CSARVRTGNYEQYF.

The chain employs TRBV24-1 and TRBJ2-1; 14 bases match TRBD2. Losses at the gene ends were 3 bases for V and 6 bases for J; bases not matched to a gene: 6. Per the germline V gene, CDR1 is KGHDR and CDR2 is SFDVKD. This CDR3 contains 17 residues. The CDR3: CATSDPGLAGAVNEQFF. The CDR3 DNA follows: TGTGCCACCAGTGATCCGGGACTAGCGGGAGCGGTCAATGAGCAGTTCTTC.